A single sample is the source of the 31 T cell receptor beta chains below, sequenced in a study of blood T cell repertoires in COVID-19. TCRdb keeps only in-frame clones here, not all; method: immunoSEQ multiplex PCR. The repertoire holds 450,000 to 500,000 clones, with around 87% as singletons. Sequenced sample: PBMCs or T cells enriched from blood (not recorded which). The receptor source for this set is a woman under 30 who had recovered from COVID-19.

The chain links TRBV3-1 (or the pseudogene TRBV3-2) to TRBJ2-5, with 7 nucleotides matching TRBD2. Losses at the gene ends were 7 bases for V and 3 bases for J; bases not matched to a gene: 5. Germline CDR1 is LGHDT and CDR2 is YNNKEL (reference sequence). The CDR3 runs to 13 residues. CDR3 residues: CASTLGGEETQYF. DNA of the CDR3: TGTGCCAGCACCCTGGGGGGGGAAGAGACCCAGTACTTC.

In its sample, this clone was seen a few times. Compared with germline, one end of the junction differs, possibly owing to a read error. The DNA for the CDR3 is TGTGCCAGCAGCCAATATGGGGTGGACAGGGGCCCGTTT. Translated, it gives CASSQYGVDRGPF. This chain uses TRBV16 with TRBJ1-5; TRBD1 matches 9 bases. The germline CDR1 and CDR2 sequences are KGHSY and FQNENV. The CDR3 totals 13 residues.

The rearrangement joins TRBV11-2 to TRBJ1-2, with 7 bases aligning to TRBD1. CDR1 is SGHAT and CDR2 is FQNNGV in the germline V gene. This CDR3 region has 15 residues. The J segment lost 5 bases and the V segment lost 6 bases, leaving 12 bases of the junction unmatched. The CDR3 DNA reads as TGTGCCAGCAGACAAGGGGGCGGGACAGATTATGGCTACACCTTC. Translation: CASRQGGGTDYGYTF.

V and J are TRBV6-5 and TRBJ2-5, with D perhaps matching TRBD2 (6 bases). The CDR3 extends over 15 amino acids. Germline-derived CDR1 and CDR2 are MNHEY and SVGAGI. Deletions cut 5 bases from V and 0 bases from J, with 13 bases between. The CDR3 nucleotides are TGTGCCAGCAGTAAGGGACTCCCGTACCAAGAGACCCAGTACTTC. This sequence encodes CASSKGLPYQETQYF.

V usage is TRBV18 and J usage is TRBJ2-5, with a possible D match to TRBD1 (6 bases). The germline CDR1 and CDR2 sequences are KGHSH and LQKENI. The CDR3 extends over 15 amino acids. Deletions cut 4 bases from V and 1 base from J, with 13 bases between. Written as DNA, the CDR3 is TGTGCCAGCTCACGCACAGGGATATCCCAAGAGACCCAGTACTTC. It yields the protein CASSRTGISQETQYF.

V and J are TRBV5-1 and TRBJ2-1, with 8 bases lining up with TRBD1. In germline, CDR1 is SGHRS, CDR2 YFSETQ. V was pared by 4 bases and J by 10 bases, with 16 bases of the junction left unmatched. There are 16 residues in the CDR3. The DNA of the CDR3 is TGCGCCAGCAGCCCGGGGACCAGGGGGCCGGGAAAAGAGCAGTTCTTC. Translated: CASSPGTRGPGKEQFF.

This clone was observed once. This chain links TRBV19 with TRBJ2-7, with D perhaps matching TRBD2 (5 bases). The CDR3 has 14 residues. V lost 1 base, J lost 3 bases, and 10 bases lay in between. From germline, CDR1 is LNHDA and CDR2 SQIVND (reference sequence). As DNA, the CDR3 is TGTGCCAGTAGTATAGTACTAGGGAGCTACGAGCAGTACTTC. Protein: CASSIVLGSYEQYF.

This clone was seen a few times. The chain carries TRBV9 and TRBJ1-1, with D perhaps TRBD1 (6 bases). Trimming removed 0 bases at V and 3 bases at J, with 9 bases between. The CDR3 loop spans 14 amino acids. CDR1 SGDLS and CDR2 YYNGEE come from the germline V gene. The CDR3 region is CASSVGPGDTEAFF. The CDR3 coding sequence is TGTGCCAGCAGCGTAGGCCCAGGGGACACTGAAGCTTTCTTT.

This chain connects TRBV6-5 to TRBJ2-5, with D possibly TRBD1 on 7 matching bases. This CDR3 is 15 amino acids long. V was cut by 0 bases and J by 1 base, with 9 bases left in between. CDR1 and CDR2 (germline): MNHEY, SVGAGI. CDR3 sequence (DNA): TGTGCCAGCAGTTACTCGCAGGGGGGCCAAGAGACCCAGTACTTC. The encoded protein is CASSYSQGGQETQYF.

The chain couples TRBV4-2 to TRBJ2-5; perhaps TRBD2 as D (5 bases). V lost 1 base, J lost 5 bases, and 14 bases lay in between. The CDR3 sequence is 15 residues long. From germline, CDR1 is LGHNA and CDR2 YNFKEQ. The CDR3 DNA reads as TGTGCCAGCAGCCAAGTCGCCCAGCGAGGGGAGACCCAGTACTTC. Translated, it gives CASSQVAQRGETQYF.

V usage is TRBV12-5 and J usage is TRBJ2-2, with D possibly being TRBD1 (5 bases). CDR1 and CDR2 (germline): LGHNT, FRNRAP. The CDR3 sequence is 13 residues long. Trimming took 7 bases from V and 5 from J, leaving 11 bases between them. The CDR3 sequence is CASAPGLTGELFF. The CDR3 bases are TGTGCTAGTGCTCCAGGGCTGACCGGGGAGCTGTTTTTT.

This chain joins TRBV19 and TRBJ1-4, with a possible D match to TRBD1 (6 bases). CDR1 LNHDA and CDR2 SQIVND come from the germline V gene (reference sequence). The germline V and J ends were trimmed by 6 bases and 4 bases, with 21 bases remaining between them. There are 17 residues in the CDR3. CDR3: CASRKRTDTNLNEKLFF. In nucleotides, the CDR3 is TGTGCCAGTAGAAAGAGGACAGACACGAACCTTAATGAAAAACTGTTTTTT.

The chain employs TRBV5-1 and TRBJ1-5, with D tentatively TRBD1 (6 bases). Germline V gene data show CDR1 as SGHRS and CDR2 as YFSETQ. V lost 3 bases and J lost 4, with 14 bases in between. The CDR3 has 15 amino acids. CDR3 amino acids: CASSSGDRMNQPQHF. In DNA, the CDR3 is TGCGCCAGCAGCTCTGGCGACAGGATGAATCAGCCCCAGCATTTT.

V and J are TRBV19 and TRBJ1-1; no firm D call. The V and J ends lost 7 bases and 1 base respectively, with 13 bases between them. This CDR3 contains 14 residues. Germline CDR1 is LNHDA and CDR2 is SQIVND (reference sequence). The CDR3 spells CASITSSQNTEAFF. CDR3 DNA sequence: TGTGCCAGTATCACATCTTCACAGAACACTGAAGCTTTCTTT.

The chain joins TRBV29-1 to TRBJ2-7; TRBD1 aligns across 9 bases. CDR1 and CDR2 (germline): SQVTM, ANQGSEA. There are 16 residues in the CDR3. V trimming: 3 bases; J trimming: 2 bases; junction bases outside the gene matches: 11. In DNA form, the CDR3 reads TGCAGCGTTGAGGGTGGGGCAGGACAGGGGCCCTACGAGCAGTACTTC. Its protein is CSVEGGAGQGPYEQYF.

V usage is TRBV7-6 and J usage is TRBJ2-5, with D possibly TRBD2 on 6 matching bases. Germline V CDR1 and CDR2: SGHVS, FNYEAQ. The CDR3 consists of 16 residues. V shed 8 bases and J shed 1 base, with 20 bases lying between them. This chain's CDR3 is CASSIMGSGVQETQYF. As DNA, the CDR3 is TGTGCCAGCTCCATCATGGGTTCGGGGGTCCAAGAGACCCAGTACTTC.

In this sample, this clone turned up many times. The chain recombines TRBV2 with TRBJ1-1; no clear D gene. The V gene's germline CDR1 is SNHLY and CDR2 FYNNEI. Trimming left V 3 bases short and J 8 bases short, with 10 bases between. CDR3 size: 12 residues. In nucleotides, the CDR3 is TGTGCCAGCAGTGACCTAGTACGGGAAGCTTTCTTT. Translating it yields CASSDLVREAFF.

This chain connects TRBV5-1 to TRBJ1-1, with D uncertain. V was shortened by 3 bases and J by 1 base, with 13 bases between the two germline ends. Germline CDR1 reads SGHRS; CDR2 reads YFSETQ. The CDR3 is made up of 15 amino acids. As DNA, the CDR3 is TGCGCCAGCAGCTCCTACTTGGGAGGGAACACTGAAGCTTTCTTT. Translated, it gives CASSSYLGGNTEAFF.

The chain is built from TRBV30 and TRBJ1-1, with TRBD1 matching 7 bases. Germline lookup yields CDR1 GTSNPN and CDR2 SVGIG (reference sequence). With 0 bases clipped from V and 8 bases from J, the junction kept 9 bases outside the gene matches. The CDR3 runs to 14 residues. The CDR3 DNA is TGTGCCTGGAGTGTAAAAGGGGGACAGATGGAAGCTTTCTTT. This translates into CAWSVKGGQMEAFF.

This clone was counted only a few times. The CDR3 DNA is TGTGCCAGCAGCGCCCGGCAGGGCGAAAACACTGAAGCTTTCTTT. It specifies CASSARQGENTEAFF. V is TRBV5-4 and J is TRBJ1-1, with a tentative D call TRBD1 (5 bases). Per the germline V gene, CDR1 is SGHNT and CDR2 is YYREEE (reference sequence). This CDR3 spans 15 amino acids. V lost 4 bases and J lost 2, with 15 bases in between.

The chain couples TRBV4-1 to TRBJ1-2, with D unresolved. Germline V gene sequence: CDR1 MGHRA, CDR2 YSYEKL. The CDR3 sequence is 13 residues long. The V end lost 5 bases, the J end lost 0 bases, and 7 bases lay between the germline ends. Here the CDR3 DNA reads TGCGCCAGCAGCTCGAGTCCTAACTATGGCTACACCTTC. This encodes CASSSSPNYGYTF.

The chain has TRBV5-5 and TRBJ2-1; possible D gene TRBD1, 6 bases. CDR1 and CDR2 from the germline V gene are SGHKS and YYEKEE (reference sequence). CDR3 size: 16 residues. V shed 4 bases and J shed 2 bases, with 16 bases lying between them. This CDR3 reads CASSVLGGYAYNEQFF. The CDR3, as DNA: TGTGCCAGCAGCGTCCTAGGGGGTTATGCCTACAATGAGCAGTTCTTC.

This clone came up once. This chain connects TRBV7-6 to TRBJ2-5, with TRBD2 identical over 7 bases. CDR3 size: 15 residues. The germline V gene has CDR1 SGHVS and CDR2 FNYEAQ. Unmatched junction bases numbered 5, after V lost 1 base and J lost 3 bases. The CDR3 sequence is CASSLGGGGEETQYF. The CDR3 DNA sequence: TGTGCCAGCAGCTTAGGCGGGGGAGGGGAAGAGACCCAGTACTTC.

This chain connects TRBV19 to TRBJ1-1; TRBD1 matches at 7 bases. This CDR3 comprises 15 residues. V lost 1 base, J lost 8 bases, and 10 bases stayed unmatched. From germline, CDR1 is LNHDA and CDR2 SQIVND (reference sequence). CDR3 protein: CASSIGGGGFAEAFF. The CDR3 nucleotides read TGTGCCAGTAGTATAGGTGGAGGGGGCTTTGCGGAAGCTTTCTTT.

The chain couples TRBV18 to TRBJ2-5; no firm D call. From germline, CDR1 is KGHSH and CDR2 LQKENI. Trimming removed 2 bases at V and 2 bases at J, with 9 bases between. The CDR3 runs 14 residues. CDR3 sequence: CASSPGQIQETQYF. The CDR3 region has the DNA TGTGCCAGCTCACCAGGGCAGATACAAGAGACCCAGTACTTC.

The V and J genes are TRBV19 and TRBJ2-1; the match to TRBD2 covers 8 bases. The V and J ends lost 6 bases and 8 bases, in that order; junction bases with no gene match: 9. The CDR3 length is 14 residues. In germline, CDR1 is LNHDA, CDR2 SQIVND (reference sequence). CDR3 protein: CASRWGIGGDEQFF. CDR3 sequence (DNA): TGTGCCAGTAGGTGGGGTATCGGGGGGGATGAGCAGTTCTTC.

The rearrangement joins TRBV28 to TRBJ1-5; the D gene is possibly TRBD1 (5 bases). CDR3 length: 15 amino acids. Per germline, CDR1 MDHEN and CDR2 SYDVKM. Trimming removed 6 bases at V and 4 bases at J, with 16 bases between. CDR3 bases: TGTGCCAGCAGCCTGCCGGTGGCAGGGAATCAGCCCCAGCATTTT. This codes for CASSLPVAGNQPQHF.

The V gene is TRBV24-1, the J gene TRBJ2-2; D is perhaps TRBD2 (5 bases). The length of the CDR3 is 17 residues. V was trimmed by 4 bases and J by 5 bases, leaving 19 bases between them. Germline CDR1 and CDR2: KGHDR and SFDVKD. The CDR3 DNA reads as TGTGCCACCAGTGACCCGGACCCAAGGAGGAATACCGGGGAGCTGTTTTTT. Protein: CATSDPDPRRNTGELFF.

Details on this clone: This sample also contains other DNA sequences that code for the same CDR3. The chain couples TRBV29-1 to TRBJ2-3; 8 nucleotides agree with TRBD1. The V and J ends lost 4 bases and 5 bases, in that order; junction bases with no gene match: 2. This CDR3 comprises 12 residues. The germline V gene encodes CDR1 SQVTM and CDR2 ANQGSEA. The CDR3 sequence: CSVGQGIDTQYF. The CDR3 DNA reads as TGCAGCGTTGGACAGGGGATAGATACGCAGTATTTT.

The chain employs TRBV28 and TRBJ1-2; D might be TRBD1 (5 bases). Germline-derived CDR1 and CDR2 are MDHEN and SYDVKM. V was shortened by 6 bases and J by 4 bases, with 15 bases between the two germline ends. The CDR3 extends over 14 amino acids. The CDR3 DNA sequence: TGTGCCAGCAGCCTGGCCGGGACTCCCTATGGCTACACCTTC. Translating gives CASSLAGTPYGYTF.

The chain couples TRBV2 to TRBJ1-1; 7 bases line up with TRBD1. With 6 bases clipped from V and 4 bases from J, the junction kept 5 bases outside the gene matches. CDR1 is SNHLY, CDR2 FYNNEI, per germline. CDR3 length equals 13 residues. CDR3 protein: CASRTDRATEAFF. CDR3 in DNA: TGTGCCAGCAGGACCGACAGGGCCACTGAAGCTTTCTTT.